A single sample gave rise to the 5 T cell receptor beta chains below, sequenced in a study of CD8 T cells in ankylosing spondylitis. MiXCR was run by TCRdb on the 5' RACE reads, yielding one entry per CDR3 protein. The sample comprises about 7,000 distinct CDR3 sequences, 2.5% to 3% of which are singletons, and around two fifths rests with the top ten. The source material was blood, either unsorted or a sorted T cell fraction (not recorded which). The receptors shown here come from a female donor with ankylosing spondylitis or in good health (not recorded which).

Ten or more counts support this clonotype. This chain connects TRBV9 to TRBJ2-7; the match to TRBD1 covers 7 bases. Germline V gives CDR1 SGDLS, CDR2 YYNGEE. The trim removed 4 bases at V and 2 bases at J, leaving 6 bases unmatched. This CDR3 comprises 14 residues. CDR3: CASSPRDRAYEQYF. The CDR3 nucleotides read TGTGCCAGCAGCCCCCGGGACAGAGCCTACGAGCAGTACTTC.

This clonotype has at least ten counts. The gene calls are TRBV9 and TRBJ2-7; 7 bases align to TRBD2. Germline V gives CDR1 SGDLS, CDR2 YYNGEE. With V trimmed by 6 bases and J by 7 bases, 13 bases remained unmatched. The CDR3 spans 14 residues. The CDR3 loop is CASNADGRAGEQYF. CDR3 nucleotide sequence: TGTGCCAGCAATGCCGATGGGAGGGCCGGAGAGCAGTACTTC. The full variable domain, in which reference TRBV9 and TRBJ2-7 provide the parts outside the CDR3, is DSGVTQTPKHLITATGQRVTLRCSPRSGDLSVYWYQQSLDQGLQFLIQYYNGEERAKGNILERFSAQQFPDLHSELNLSSLELGDSALYFCASNADGRAGEQYFGPGTRLTVT.

This clonotype was found many times. The chain carries TRBV9 and TRBJ2-1; 10 positions match TRBD2. The germline CDR1 and CDR2 sequences are SGDLS and YYNGEE. J gave up 8 bases and V 0 bases, and 11 bases lay outside the gene matches. This CDR3 contains 17 residues. CDR3 nucleotides: TGTGCCAGCAGCGTAGCTTGGCTAGCGGGAGTCGAAGATGAGCAGTTCTTC. Residues: CASSVAWLAGVEDEQFF.

In its sample, this clonotype ranks as medium-sized. The genes are TRBV9 and TRBJ1-2, with unresolved D. In germline, CDR1 is SGDLS, CDR2 YYNGEE. The CDR3 covers 13 residues. V dropped 5 bases and J dropped 7 bases, with 15 bases sitting between them. CDR3 amino acids: CASSPPGPGGYTF. The CDR3 nucleotides read TGTGCCAGCAGTCCCCCCGGGCCTGGTGGCTACACCTTC.

Ten or more counts support this clonotype. This rearrangement joins TRBV9 to TRBJ2-1; TRBD2 matches 13 bases. This CDR3 has 17 residues. The germline V gene has CDR1 SGDLS and CDR2 YYNGEE. After removal of 4 bases from V and 5 bases from J, the junction contained 9 bases not matched to a gene. DNA of the CDR3: TGTGCCAGCAGCCCCAGTGGGACTAGCGGGATTAACAATGAGCAGTTCTTC. It specifies CASSPSGTSGINNEQFF.